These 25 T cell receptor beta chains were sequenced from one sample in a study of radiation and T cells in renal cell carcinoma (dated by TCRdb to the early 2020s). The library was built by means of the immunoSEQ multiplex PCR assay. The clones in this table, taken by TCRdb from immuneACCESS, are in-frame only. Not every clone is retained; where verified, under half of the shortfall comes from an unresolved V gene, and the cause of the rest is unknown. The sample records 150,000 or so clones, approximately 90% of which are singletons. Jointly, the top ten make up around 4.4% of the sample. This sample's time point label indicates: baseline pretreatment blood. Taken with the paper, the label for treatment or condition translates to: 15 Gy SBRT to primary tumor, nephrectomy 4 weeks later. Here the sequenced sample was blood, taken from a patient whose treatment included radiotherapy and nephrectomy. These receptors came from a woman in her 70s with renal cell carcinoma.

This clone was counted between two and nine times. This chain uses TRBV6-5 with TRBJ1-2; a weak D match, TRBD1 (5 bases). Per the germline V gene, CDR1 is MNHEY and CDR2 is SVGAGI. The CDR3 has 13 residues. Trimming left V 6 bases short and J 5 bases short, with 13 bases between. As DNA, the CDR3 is TGTGCCAGCAGAATCGCCGGGGGATATGGCTACACCTTC. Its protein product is CASRIAGGYGYTF.

The CDR3 is CASSYSPMSNEQFF. CDR3 in DNA: TGTGCCAGCAGTTACTCTCCCATGAGTAATGAGCAGTTCTTC. The rearrangement uses TRBV6-5 and TRBJ2-1; D remains ambiguous. Looked up from germline, CDR1 is MNHEY and CDR2 is SVGAGI. V lost 0 bases, J lost 7 bases, and 10 bases lay in between. This CDR3 is 14 amino acids long.

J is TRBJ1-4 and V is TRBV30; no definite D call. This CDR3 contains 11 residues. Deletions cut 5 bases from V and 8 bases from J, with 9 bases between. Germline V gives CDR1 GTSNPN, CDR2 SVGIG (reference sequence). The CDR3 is CAWLIREKLFF. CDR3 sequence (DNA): TGTGCCTGGTTAATACGAGAAAAACTGTTTTTT.

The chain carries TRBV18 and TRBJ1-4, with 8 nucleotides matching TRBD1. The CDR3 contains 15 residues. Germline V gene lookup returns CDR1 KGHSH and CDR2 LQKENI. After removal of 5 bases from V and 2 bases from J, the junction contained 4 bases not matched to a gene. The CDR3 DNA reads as TGTGCCAGCTCAACACGGACAGGGACTAATGAAAAACTGTTTTTT. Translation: CASSTRTGTNEKLFF.

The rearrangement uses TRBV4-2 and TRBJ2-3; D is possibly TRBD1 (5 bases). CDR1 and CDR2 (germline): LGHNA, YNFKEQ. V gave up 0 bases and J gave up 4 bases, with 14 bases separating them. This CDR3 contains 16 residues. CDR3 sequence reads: CASSQEFKGVPDTQYF. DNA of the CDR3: TGTGCCAGCAGCCAAGAGTTTAAAGGGGTGCCAGATACGCAGTATTTT.

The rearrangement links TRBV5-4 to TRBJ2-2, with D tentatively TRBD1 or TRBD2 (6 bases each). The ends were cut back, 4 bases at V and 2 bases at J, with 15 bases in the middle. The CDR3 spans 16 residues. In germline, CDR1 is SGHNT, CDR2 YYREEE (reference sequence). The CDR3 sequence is CASSGLRGPNTGELFF. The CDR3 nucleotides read TGTGCCAGCAGCGGTTTACGGGGGCCTAACACCGGGGAGCTGTTTTTT.

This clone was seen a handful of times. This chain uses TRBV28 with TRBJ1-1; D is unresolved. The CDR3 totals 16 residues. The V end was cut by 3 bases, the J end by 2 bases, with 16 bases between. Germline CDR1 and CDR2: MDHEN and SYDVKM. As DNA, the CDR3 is TGTGCCAGCAGTTTGTACGGTGGGTCGGTCAACACTGAAGCTTTCTTT. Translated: CASSLYGGSVNTEAFF.

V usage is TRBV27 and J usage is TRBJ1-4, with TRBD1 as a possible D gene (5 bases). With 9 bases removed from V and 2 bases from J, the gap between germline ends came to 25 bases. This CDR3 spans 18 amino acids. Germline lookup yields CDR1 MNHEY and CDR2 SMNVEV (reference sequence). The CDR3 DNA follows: TGTGCCAGTGCGGGGAGGGGTATTAAGATTAACACTAATGAAAAACTGTTTTTT. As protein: CASAGRGIKINTNEKLFF. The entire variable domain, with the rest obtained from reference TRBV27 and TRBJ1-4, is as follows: EAQVTQNPRYLITVTGKKLTVTCSQNMNHEYMSWYRQDPGLGLRQIYYSMNVEVTDKGDVPEGYKVSRKEKRNFPLILESPSPNQTSLYFCASAGRGIKINTNEKLFFGSGTQLSVL.

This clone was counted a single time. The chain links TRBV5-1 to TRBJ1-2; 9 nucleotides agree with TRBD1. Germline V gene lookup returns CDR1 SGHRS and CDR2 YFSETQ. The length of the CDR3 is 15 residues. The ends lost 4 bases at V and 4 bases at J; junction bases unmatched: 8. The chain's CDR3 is CASSTGGFAGYGYTF. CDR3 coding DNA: TGCGCCAGCAGCACAGGGGGCTTTGCAGGCTATGGCTACACCTTC.

The CDR3 sequence is CASSSGAGGSTDTQYF. The CDR3 nucleotides are TGTGCCAGCAGCTCAGGGGCAGGGGGGAGCACAGATACGCAGTATTTT. V usage is TRBV6-4 and J usage is TRBJ2-3; weak D call: TRBD1 (7 bases). CDR3 length equals 16 residues. The germline V and J ends were trimmed by 6 bases and 0 bases, with 16 bases remaining between them. The germline V gene encodes CDR1 MRHNA and CDR2 SNTAGT.

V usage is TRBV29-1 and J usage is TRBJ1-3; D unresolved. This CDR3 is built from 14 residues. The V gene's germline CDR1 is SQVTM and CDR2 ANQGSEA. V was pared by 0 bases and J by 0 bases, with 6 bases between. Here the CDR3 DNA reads TGCAGCGTTGAAGAGGGCGTCTCTGGAAACACCATATATTTT. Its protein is CSVEEGVSGNTIYF.

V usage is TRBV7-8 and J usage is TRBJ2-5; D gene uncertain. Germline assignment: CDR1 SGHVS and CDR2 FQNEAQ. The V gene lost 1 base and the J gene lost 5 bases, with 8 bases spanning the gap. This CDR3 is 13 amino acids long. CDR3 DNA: TGTGCCAGCAGCTTAGGTTTGCGTGAGACCCAGTACTTC. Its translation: CASSLGLRETQYF.

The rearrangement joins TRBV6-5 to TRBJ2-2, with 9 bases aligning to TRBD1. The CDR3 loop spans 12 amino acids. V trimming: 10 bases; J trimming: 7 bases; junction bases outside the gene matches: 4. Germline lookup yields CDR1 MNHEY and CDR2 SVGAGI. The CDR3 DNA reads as TGTGCCACGGACAGGGGCCACGGGGAGCTGTTTTTT. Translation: CATDRGHGELFF.

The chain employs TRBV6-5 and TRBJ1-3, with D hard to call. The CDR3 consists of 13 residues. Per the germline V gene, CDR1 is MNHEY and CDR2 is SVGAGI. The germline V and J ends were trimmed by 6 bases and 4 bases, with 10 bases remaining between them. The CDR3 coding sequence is TGTGCCAGCAGAGACCTGTACGGAAACACCATATATTTT. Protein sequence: CASRDLYGNTIYF.

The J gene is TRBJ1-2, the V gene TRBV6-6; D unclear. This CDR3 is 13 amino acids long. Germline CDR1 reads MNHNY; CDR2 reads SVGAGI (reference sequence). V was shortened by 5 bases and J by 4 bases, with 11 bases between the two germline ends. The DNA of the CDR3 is TGTGCCAGCAGTGCTGATAGTAGCTATGGCTACACCTTC. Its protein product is CASSADSSYGYTF.

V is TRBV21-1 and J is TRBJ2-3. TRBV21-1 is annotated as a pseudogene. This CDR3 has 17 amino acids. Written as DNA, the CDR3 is TGTGCCAGCAGCAAAGGGACGGTTTTCCAAAGCACAGATACGCAGTATTTT. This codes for CASSKGTVFQSTDTQYF.

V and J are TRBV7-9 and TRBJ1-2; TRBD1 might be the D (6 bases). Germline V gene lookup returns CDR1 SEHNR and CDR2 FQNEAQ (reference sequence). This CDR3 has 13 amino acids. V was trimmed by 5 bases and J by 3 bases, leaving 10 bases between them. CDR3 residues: CASSPGQYYGYTF. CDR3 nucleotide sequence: TGTGCCAGCAGCCCTGGACAGTACTATGGCTACACCTTC. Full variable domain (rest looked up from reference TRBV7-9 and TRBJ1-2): DTGVSQNPRHKITKRGQNVTFRCDPISEHNRLYWYRQTLGQGPEFLTYFQNEAQLEKSRLLSDRFSAERPKGSFSTLEIQRTEQGDSAMYLCASSPGQYYGYTFGSGTRLTVV.

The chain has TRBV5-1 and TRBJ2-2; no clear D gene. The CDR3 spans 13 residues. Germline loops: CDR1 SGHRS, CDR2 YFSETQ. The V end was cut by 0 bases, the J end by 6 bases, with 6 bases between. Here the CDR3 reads CASSLDLSGELFF. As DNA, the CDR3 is TGCGCCAGCAGCTTGGACTTATCCGGGGAGCTGTTTTTT.

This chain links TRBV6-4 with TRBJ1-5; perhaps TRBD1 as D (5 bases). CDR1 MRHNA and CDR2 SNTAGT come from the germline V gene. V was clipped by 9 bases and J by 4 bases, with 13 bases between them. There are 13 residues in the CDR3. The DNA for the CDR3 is TGTGCCAGGGGGCGGGGGGATAATCAGCCCCAGCATTTT. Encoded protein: CARGRGDNQPQHF.

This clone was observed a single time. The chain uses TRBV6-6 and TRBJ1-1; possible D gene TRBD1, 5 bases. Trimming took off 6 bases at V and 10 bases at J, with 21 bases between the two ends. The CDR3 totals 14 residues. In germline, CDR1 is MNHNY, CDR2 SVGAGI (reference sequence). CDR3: CASRPSGTLNGAFF. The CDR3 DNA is TGTGCCAGCAGGCCCTCCGGGACCCTAAATGGAGCTTTCTTT.

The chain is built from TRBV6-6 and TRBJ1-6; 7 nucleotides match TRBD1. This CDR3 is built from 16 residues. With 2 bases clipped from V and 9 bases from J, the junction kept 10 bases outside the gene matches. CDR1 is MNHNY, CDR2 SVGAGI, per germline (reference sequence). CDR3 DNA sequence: TGTGCCAGCAGTTACGGGCCGAGGGGGCAGTTTTCACCCCTCCACTTT. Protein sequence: CASSYGPRGQFSPLHF.

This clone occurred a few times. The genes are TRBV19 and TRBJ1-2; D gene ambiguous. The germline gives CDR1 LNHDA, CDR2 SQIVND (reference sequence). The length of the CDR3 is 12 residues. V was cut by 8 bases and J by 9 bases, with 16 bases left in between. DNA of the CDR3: TGTGCCAGTCGAAGGGCGGCAAGTAGCTACACCTTC. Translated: CASRRAASSYTF.

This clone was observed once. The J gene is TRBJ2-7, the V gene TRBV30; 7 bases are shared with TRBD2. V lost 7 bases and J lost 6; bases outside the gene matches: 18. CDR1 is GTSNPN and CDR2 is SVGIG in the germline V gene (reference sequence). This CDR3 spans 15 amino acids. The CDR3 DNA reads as TGTGCCTTGGAGTACGAGGCAGGGAGGGTTGGCGAGCAGTACTTC. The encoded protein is CALEYEAGRVGEQYF.

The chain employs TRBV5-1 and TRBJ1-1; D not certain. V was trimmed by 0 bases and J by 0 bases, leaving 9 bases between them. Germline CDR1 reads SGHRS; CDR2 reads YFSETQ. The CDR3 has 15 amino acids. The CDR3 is CASSLGHNMNTEAFF. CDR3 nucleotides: TGCGCCAGCAGCTTGGGACATAACATGAACACTGAAGCTTTCTTT.

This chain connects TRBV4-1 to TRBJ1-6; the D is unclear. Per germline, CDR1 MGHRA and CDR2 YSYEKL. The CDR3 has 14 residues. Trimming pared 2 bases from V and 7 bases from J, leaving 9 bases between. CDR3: CASSQQVLNSPLHF. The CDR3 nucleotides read TGCGCCAGCAGCCAACAGGTCTTGAATTCACCCCTCCACTTT.